The 12 T cell receptor beta chains below were found in one sample sequenced in a study of blood T cell repertoires in COVID-19. Some clones are missing from TCRdb's copy, which holds only in-frame ones; the method was immunoSEQ multiplex PCR. The sample consists of some 200,000 clones, approximately 84% of them appearing once. The sequencing sample was made of peripheral blood. The source is a woman older than 75 with COVID-19, enrolled during active disease.

Comment on this clone: This CDR3 is also generated by other DNA sequences in the sample. V is TRBV6-5 and J is TRBJ1-2; D unclear. V was cut by 5 bases and J by 2 bases, with 9 bases left in between. The CDR3 contains 13 residues. Germline V gene lookup returns CDR1 MNHEY and CDR2 SVGAGI. The CDR3 is CASSPGYNYGYTF. Here the CDR3 DNA reads TGTGCCAGCAGTCCAGGATACAACTATGGCTACACCTTC.

This chain connects TRBV27 to TRBJ1-3; D possibly corresponds to TRBD1 (6 bases). The CDR3 runs to 17 residues. Trimming took 5 bases from V and 3 from J, leaving 20 bases between them. Germline lookup yields CDR1 MNHEY and CDR2 SMNVEV (reference sequence). In DNA form, the CDR3 reads TGTGCCAGCAGTCCTAGGGGTCCGGGGGGCGGTGGAAACACCATATATTTT. Translated, it gives CASSPRGPGGGGNTIYF.

V and J are TRBV27 and TRBJ2-3, with 9 bases that match TRBD2. This CDR3 is built from 15 residues. Per the germline V gene, CDR1 is MNHEY and CDR2 is SMNVEV (reference sequence). V was clipped by 11 bases and J by 2 bases; unmatched bases: 11. This chain's CDR3 is CALQRGAGHTDTQYF. DNA of the CDR3: TGTGCCCTCCAGCGGGGGGCGGGCCACACAGATACGCAGTATTTT.

The gene calls are TRBV20-1 and TRBJ2-7, with D maybe TRBD1 (5 bases). CDR3 size: 11 residues. Trimming removed 1 base at V and 7 bases at J, with 8 bases between. Germline lookup yields CDR1 DFQATT and CDR2 SNEGSKA (reference sequence). Here the CDR3 DNA reads TGCAGTGCTAGAGGCCAGGGAGAGCAGTACTTC. Translated, it gives CSARGQGEQYF.

The chain combines TRBV27 with TRBJ2-7; D ambiguous. The CDR3 has 15 amino acids. Germline loops: CDR1 MNHEY, CDR2 SMNVEV (reference sequence). Trimming removed 3 bases from V and 6 bases from J, with 18 bases in between. CDR3: CASSFYGGSLSEQYF. The CDR3 bases are TGTGCCAGCAGTTTTTATGGCGGCAGCCTCAGCGAGCAGTACTTC.

The chain recombines TRBV2 with TRBJ2-3, with 10 bases fitting TRBD2. The V and J ends lost 5 bases and 4 bases, in that order; junction bases with no gene match: 6. This CDR3 has 15 residues. Germline CDR1 reads SNHLY; CDR2 reads FYNNEI. Here the CDR3 reads CASSPGLADADTQYF. DNA of the CDR3: TGTGCCAGCAGTCCTGGACTAGCGGACGCAGATACGCAGTATTTT.

This sequence joins TRBV3-1 (or the pseudogene TRBV3-2) and TRBJ2-5; TRBD2 might be the D (5 bases). The CDR3 sequence is 13 residues long. Germline values: CDR1 LGHDT, CDR2 YNNKEL (reference sequence). V was trimmed by 0 bases and J by 11 bases, leaving 13 bases between them. Written as DNA, the CDR3 is TGTGCCAGCAGCCAAGAACTAGTCACTCTGCAGTACTTC. Residues: CASSQELVTLQYF.

This rearrangement joins TRBV5-1 to TRBJ2-3; 8 bases align to TRBD2. Germline assignment: CDR1 SGHRS and CDR2 YFSETQ. V lost 1 base and J lost 2; bases outside the gene matches: 3. The CDR3 contains 15 residues. The chain's CDR3 is CASSLIAGYTDTQYF. DNA for the CDR3: TGCGCCAGCAGCTTGATAGCGGGGTACACAGATACGCAGTATTTT.

The chain links TRBV19 to TRBJ2-2; 8 nucleotides agree with TRBD1. Trimming cost V 5 bases and J 0 bases; bases outside gene matches: 5. The CDR3 extends over 16 amino acids. Germline loops: CDR1 LNHDA, CDR2 SQIVND (reference sequence). The CDR3 DNA follows: TGTGCCAGTAGTGTTGACAGGGGAACGAACACCGGGGAGCTGTTTTTT. It specifies CASSVDRGTNTGELFF.

This clone appeared a single time. The chain is built from TRBV19 and TRBJ1-5; a weak D match, TRBD1 (5 bases). Trimming removed 8 bases from V and 5 bases from J, with 16 bases in between. There are 14 residues in the CDR3. Germline CDR1 and CDR2: LNHDA and SQIVND (reference sequence). The CDR3 DNA is TGTGCCAGTGCCTTCGACAGATGGGATCAGCCCCAGCATTTT. This codes for CASAFDRWDQPQHF.

This chain uses TRBV7-8 with TRBJ1-6, with D perhaps matching TRBD1 (5 bases). This CDR3 is built from 13 residues. Germline values: CDR1 SGHVS, CDR2 FQNEAQ. Trimming removed 1 base at V and 9 bases at J, with 7 bases between. The CDR3 reads CASSLDTGSPLHF. The CDR3 nucleotides are TGTGCCAGCAGCTTAGATACAGGTTCACCCCTCCACTTT.

The chain combines TRBV19 with TRBJ1-5; D is unclear. CDR3 length equals 15 residues. Trimming took off 4 bases at V and 0 bases at J, with 10 bases between the two ends. From germline, CDR1 is LNHDA and CDR2 SQIVND (reference sequence). The CDR3 reads CASSTVVYSNQPQHF. CDR3 DNA: TGTGCCAGTAGTACGGTAGTTTATAGCAATCAGCCCCAGCATTTT. Full variable domain (remainder filled in from reference TRBV19 and TRBJ1-5): DGGITQSPKYLFRKEGQNVTLSCEQNLNHDAMYWYRQDPGQGLRLIYYSQIVNDFQKGDIAEGYSVSREKKESFPLTVTSAQKNPTAFYLCASSTVVYSNQPQHFGDGTRLSIL.